This T cell receptor beta chain was identified during a study of beta chain features in type 1 diabetes. As for the study in general: Under 110,000,000 sorted cells were examined across all samples. Findings of the study overall: People with Type 1 diabetes carried modestly yet significantly shorter TCRB CDR3s in all four CD4+ subsets.

The sequenced template was cDNA made from the entire isolated RNA. Naive, central memory and regulatory T cell samples came to a mean of approximately 3.57 million reads. The protocol was immunoSEQ multiplex PCR, while the TCRdb copy is restricted to in-frame clones and leaves out a portion. In the table there are 250,000 or so clones, over 20% of which are singletons. This clone was seen only a few times. Its antigen is still unknown. This CDR3 has 14 amino acids. Germline values: CDR1 MNHEY, CDR2 SVGAGI. The V end was cut by 6 bases, the J end by 0 bases, with 11 bases between. Sequencing was performed on naive CD4+ T cells from blood. This TCR came from a woman in her 40s with type 1 diabetes. This chain connects TRBV6-5 to TRBJ1-1, with unresolved D. CDR3 sequence reads: CASRAGHLNTEAFF. The CDR3 bases are TGTGCCAGCAGGGCGGGCCACCTGAACACTGAAGCTTTCTTT.